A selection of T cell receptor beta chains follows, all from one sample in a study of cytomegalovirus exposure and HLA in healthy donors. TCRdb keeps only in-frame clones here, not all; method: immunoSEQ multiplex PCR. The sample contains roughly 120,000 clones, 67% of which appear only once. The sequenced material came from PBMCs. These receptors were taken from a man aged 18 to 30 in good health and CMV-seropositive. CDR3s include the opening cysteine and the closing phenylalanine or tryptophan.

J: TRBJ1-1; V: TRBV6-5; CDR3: CASSYSQESPEAFF
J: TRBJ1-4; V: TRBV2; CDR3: CASSEVRGMREKLFF
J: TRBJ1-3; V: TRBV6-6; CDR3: CASAWGQVFSGNTIYF
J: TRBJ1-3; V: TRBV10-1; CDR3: CASSEDSAGGPLNTIYF
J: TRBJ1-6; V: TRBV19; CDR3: CASSPRQAGLSPLHF
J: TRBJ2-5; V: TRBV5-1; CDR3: CASSLTGHRQETQYF
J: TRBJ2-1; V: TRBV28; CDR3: CASSLSGRGTYNEQFF
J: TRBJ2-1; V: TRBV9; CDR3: CASSRAGLADNEQFF
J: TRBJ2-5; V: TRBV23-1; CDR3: CASSHPYREWTGEETQYF
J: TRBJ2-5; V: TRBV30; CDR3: CAWALSGTPYF
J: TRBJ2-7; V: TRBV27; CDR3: CASSFRGRLYEQYF
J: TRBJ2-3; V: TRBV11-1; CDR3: CASSLGTLAAQYF
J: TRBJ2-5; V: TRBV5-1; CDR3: CASSFLSGTGQETQYF
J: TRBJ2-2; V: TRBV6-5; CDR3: CASARQGGTGELFF
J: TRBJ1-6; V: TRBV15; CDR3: CATSREGQGDSPLHF
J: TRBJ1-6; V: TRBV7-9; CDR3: CASSLAGATFSYNSPLHF
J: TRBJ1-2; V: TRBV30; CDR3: CAWSVAPGGRGDYTF
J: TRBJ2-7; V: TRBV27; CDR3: CASGTSGYEQYF
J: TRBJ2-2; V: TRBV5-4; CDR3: CASSRVGTGTGELFF
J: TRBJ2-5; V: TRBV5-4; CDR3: CASSWGGSRGETQYF
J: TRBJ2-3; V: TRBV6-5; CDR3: CASRGRGDTQYF
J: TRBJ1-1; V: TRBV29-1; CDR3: CSVDFRGGTEAFF
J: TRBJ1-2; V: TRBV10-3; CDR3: CAISESWGAGGAGYGYTF
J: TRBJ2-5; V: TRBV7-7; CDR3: CASSPGTAQETQYF
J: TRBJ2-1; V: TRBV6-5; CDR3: CASSYSAGAYNEQFF
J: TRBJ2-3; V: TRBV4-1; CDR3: CASSLQSPSTDTQYF
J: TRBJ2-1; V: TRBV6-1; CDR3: CASRGQGGRYNEQFF
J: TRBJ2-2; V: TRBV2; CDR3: CASSGQTGNTGELFF
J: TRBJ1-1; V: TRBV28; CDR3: CASSLSRSLGQRYTEAFF
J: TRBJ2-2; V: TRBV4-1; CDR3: CASSQEVPRTGLADSGELFF
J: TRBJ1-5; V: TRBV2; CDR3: CASWTGYGNQPQHF
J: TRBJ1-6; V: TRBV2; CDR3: CAGTGNPPGSPLHF
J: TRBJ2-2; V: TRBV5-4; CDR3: CASSSRTGWTGELFF
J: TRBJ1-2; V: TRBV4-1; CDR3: CASSSTGQGIYGYTF
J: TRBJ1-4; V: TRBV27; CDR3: CASSSRGLRDEKLFF
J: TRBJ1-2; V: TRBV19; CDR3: CASSMAGTGRGYTF
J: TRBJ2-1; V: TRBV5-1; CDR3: CASSWGKPGLAGGHSYNEQFF
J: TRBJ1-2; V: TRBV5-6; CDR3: CASSFVSGTGGYTF
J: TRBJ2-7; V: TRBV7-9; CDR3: CASSAGGGGSYEQYF
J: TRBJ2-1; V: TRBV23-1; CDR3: CASSQSVKHSYNEQFF
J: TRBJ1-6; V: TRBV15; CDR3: CATSRDSGGNSPLHF
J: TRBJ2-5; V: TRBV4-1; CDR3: CASSQVVPSGGAETQYF
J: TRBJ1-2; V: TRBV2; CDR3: CASSDKGAKTNYGYTF
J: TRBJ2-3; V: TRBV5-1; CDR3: CASSYLFFSRGGSDTQYF
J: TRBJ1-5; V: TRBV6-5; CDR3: CASSRGVNQPQHF
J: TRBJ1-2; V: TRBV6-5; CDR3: CASRDGGVNGYTF
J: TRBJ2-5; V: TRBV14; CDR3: CASSTIAGYYETQYF
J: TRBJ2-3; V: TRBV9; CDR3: CASSVVSGLAWPGTQYF
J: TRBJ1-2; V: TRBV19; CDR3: CASSILGTGNYGYTF
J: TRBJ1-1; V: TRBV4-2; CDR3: CASSQESQINTEAFF
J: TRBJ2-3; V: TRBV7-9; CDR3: CASSLVRWEGITDTQYF
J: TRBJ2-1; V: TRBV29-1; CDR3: CSVEESRVRVHNEQFF
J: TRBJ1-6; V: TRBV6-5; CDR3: CASSSGQGVFPLHF
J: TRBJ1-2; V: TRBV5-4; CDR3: CASSPGQGAGGYTF